These 26 T cell receptor beta chains were all obtained from the same sample, sequenced in a study of blood T cells in healthy people across ages. Then a second PCR, running roughly 7 to 11 cycles, was carried out with a sample-barcoded 5' primer and a J-beta primer mix. TCRdb processed the 5' RACE reads anew with MiXCR; each CDR3 protein has one entry. The sample records some 1.8 million distinct CDR3 sequences, 39% being singletons. Sequenced sample: blood. The receptors stem from a human donor in good health.

About this clonotype itself: An end of the junction does not agree with germline; a read error may underlie this. The genes are TRBV6-5 and TRBJ2-7; 12 positions agree with TRBD2. The CDR3 length is 15 residues. CDR1 is MNHEY and CDR2 is SVGAGI in the germline V gene. CDR3 bases: TGTGCCAGCAGCGAGACTAGCGGGGGCCCCTACGGGCAGTACTTC. Translating it yields CASSETSGGPYGQYF.

The chain recombines TRBV5-1 with TRBJ2-7; perhaps TRBD2 as D (6 bases). V lost 1 base, J lost 3 bases, and 17 bases lay in between. The CDR3 covers 16 residues. Germline V CDR1 and CDR2: SGHRS, YFSETQ. CDR3 region: CASSLPGPGLNYEQYF. The CDR3 DNA follows: TGCGCCAGCAGCTTGCCTGGTCCGGGACTGAACTACGAGCAGTACTTC.

The genes are TRBV6-5 and TRBJ2-7; 9 bases are a match to TRBD2. This CDR3 contains 17 residues. Germline CDR1 MNHEY, CDR2 SVGAGI. Trimming cost V 0 bases and J 2 bases; bases outside gene matches: 8. The CDR3 DNA follows: TGTGCCAGCAGTTACTCGCTAGAGCTAGCGGGAACCTACGAGCAGTACTTC. This sequence encodes CASSYSLELAGTYEQYF.

The chain links TRBV7-2 to TRBJ2-6, with 7 bases identical to TRBD1. The CDR3 extends over 19 amino acids. V lost 3 bases to trimming and J lost 2 bases; unmatched junction nucleotides: 13. CDR1 and CDR2 from the germline V gene are SGHTA and FQGNSA. CDR3 sequence: CASSFNLRDRVPGANVLTF. The CDR3 nucleotides read TGTGCCAGCAGCTTCAACCTCCGAGACAGGGTGCCTGGGGCCAACGTCCTGACTTTC. Complete variable domain (other parts from reference TRBV7-2 and TRBJ2-6): GAGVSQSPSNKVTEKGKDVELRCDPISGHTALYWYRQSLGQGLEFLIYFQGNSAPDKSGLPSDRFSAERTGGSVSTLTIQRTQQEDSAVYLCASSFNLRDRVPGANVLTFGAGSRLTVL.

A few counts support this clonotype. J is TRBJ2-1 and V is TRBV20-1, with 11 bases fitting TRBD2. Germline V gene lookup returns CDR1 DFQATT and CDR2 SNEGSKA (reference sequence). The J segment lost 0 bases and the V segment lost 0 bases, leaving 25 bases of the junction unmatched. CDR3 length equals 24 residues. The CDR3 spells CSARDLVRSSGGLGGPSSYNEQFF. The CDR3 nucleotides read TGCAGTGCTAGAGATCTGGTACGGTCTAGCGGGGGGCTAGGCGGGCCGAGCTCCTACAATGAGCAGTTCTTC.

This chain links TRBV29-1 with TRBJ1-6, with a possible D match to TRBD1 (6 bases). The V end lost 6 bases, the J end lost 0 bases, and 27 bases lay between the germline ends. Germline V CDR1 and CDR2: SQVTM, ANQGSEA. The CDR3 is 20 residues long. In DNA form, the CDR3 reads TGCAGCGTCCTGAGGCTCAACAGGGACGTATTAAGCTCCTATAATTCACCCCTCCACTTT. It encodes CSVLRLNRDVLSSYNSPLHF.

Of note for this clonotype: One end of the junction is discordant with germline, which a read error may explain. The chain carries TRBV20-1 and TRBJ1-2, with D uncertain. The CDR3 loop spans 13 amino acids. Germline CDR1 is DFQATT and CDR2 is SNEGSKA (reference sequence). In nucleotides, the CDR3 is TGCAGTGCTAGAGATGGGCCTAACTATGGCAACACCTTC. This gives the protein CSARDGPNYGNTF.

The V gene is TRBV7-2, the J gene TRBJ2-7, with 8 bases identical to TRBD1. Germline loops: CDR1 SGHTA, CDR2 FQGNSA. The CDR3 consists of 16 residues. V lost 3 bases to trimming and J lost 3 bases; unmatched junction nucleotides: 10. The CDR3, as DNA: TGTGCCAGCAGCTTCCCAGTGACAGGGGCACACTACGAGCAGTACTTC. Protein: CASSFPVTGAHYEQYF.

This chain uses TRBV7-2 with TRBJ2-4; no reliable D call. V gave up 8 bases and J gave up 0 bases, with 23 bases separating them. Germline V gene data show CDR1 as SGHTA and CDR2 as FQGNSA. This CDR3 region has 18 residues. The CDR3 region is CASGSKATTPLAKNIQYF. The DNA of the CDR3 is TGTGCCAGCGGCTCCAAGGCAACAACCCCTCTAGCCAAAAACATTCAGTACTTC. Full variable domain (remainder filled in from reference TRBV7-2 and TRBJ2-4): GAGVSQSPSNKVTEKGKDVELRCDPISGHTALYWYRQSLGQGLEFLIYFQGNSAPDKSGLPSDRFSAERTGGSVSTLTIQRTQQEDSAVYLCASGSKATTPLAKNIQYFGAGTRLSVL.

J is TRBJ1-5 and V is TRBV6-2 or TRBV6-3; D gene uncertain. V lost 4 bases and J 5 bases, leaving 18 bases between the germline ends. Germline V gene sequence: CDR1 MNHEY, CDR2 SVGEGT. The CDR3 is 16 amino acids. The CDR3 DNA reads as TGTGCCAGCAGTTTCCTACGAGTGGGGAACGATCAGCCCCAGCATTTT. This codes for CASSFLRVGNDQPQHF.

The chain carries TRBV6-2 or TRBV6-3 and TRBJ2-3; maybe TRBD1 (6 bases). The germline V gene encodes CDR1 MNHEY and CDR2 SVGEGT. Trimming removed 6 bases at V and 4 bases at J, with 14 bases between. The CDR3 totals 14 residues. The CDR3 spells CASSPLGAADTQYF. As DNA, the CDR3 is TGTGCCAGCAGCCCTTTGGGGGCAGCAGATACGCAGTATTTT.

This clonotype was recorded a few times. The chain links TRBV11-2 to TRBJ1-5; D uncertain. The CDR3 runs to 14 residues. Trimming removed 1 base at V and 7 bases at J, with 11 bases between. CDR1 SGHAT and CDR2 FQNNGV come from the germline V gene. The CDR3, as DNA: TGTGCCAGCAGCTTAGGGGTGAGTGGACAGCCCCAGCATTTT. It yields the protein CASSLGVSGQPQHF.

This clonotype was seen only a few times. The chain joins TRBV29-1 to TRBJ2-5; 11 bases are a match to TRBD1. The V and J ends lost 3 bases and 2 bases, in that order; junction bases with no gene match: 11. Germline assignment: CDR1 SQVTM and CDR2 ANQGSEA. This CDR3 is 17 amino acids long. The CDR3 protein is CSVDQPRTGGLQETQYF. CDR3 DNA: TGCAGCGTTGATCAGCCCCGGACAGGGGGCCTTCAAGAGACCCAGTACTTC.

The chain uses TRBV29-1 and TRBJ2-1, with D perhaps TRBD1 (6 bases). The ends were cut back, 2 bases at V and 5 bases at J, with 10 bases in the middle. From germline, CDR1 is SQVTM and CDR2 ANQGSEA. The CDR3 contains 13 residues. The CDR3 DNA reads as TGCAGCGTTGAAACAGGGCTGGACAATGAGCAGTTCTTC. This codes for CSVETGLDNEQFF.

The chain carries TRBV10-3 and TRBJ2-1; 9 bases map to TRBD2. Trimming at V came to 7 bases and at J to 6 bases, leaving 10 bases not matched to a gene. Germline CDR1 is ENHRY and CDR2 is SYGVKD. The CDR3 is 15 residues long. The CDR3 nucleotides read TGTGCCATCAAAGGCGGGGGGGCCACCCCCAATGAGCAGTTCTTC. Its protein product is CAIKGGGATPNEQFF.

The rearrangement joins TRBV7-9 to TRBJ2-5; 8 bases are a match to TRBD2. CDR1 and CDR2 from the germline V gene are SEHNR and FQNEAQ (reference sequence). CDR3 size: 14 residues. V trimming: 4 bases; J trimming: 6 bases; junction bases outside the gene matches: 7. In nucleotides, the CDR3 is TGTGCCAGCAGCTGGGCGGGGGGACAAAAGACCCAGTACTTC. Protein: CASSWAGGQKTQYF.

This clonotype showed up just a few times. V gene TRBV12-3 or TRBV12-4 combines with J gene TRBJ1-5; D is ambiguous. V lost 5 bases and J 0 bases, leaving 8 bases between the germline ends. CDR3 length equals 14 residues. CDR3 DNA: TGTGCCAGCAGTACGGGGTATAGCAATCAGCCCCAGCATTTT. Translating gives CASSTGYSNQPQHF.

This chain links TRBV12-3 or TRBV12-4 with TRBJ2-5, with 9 bases that match TRBD1. The trim removed 4 bases at V and 2 bases at J, leaving 2 bases unmatched. The CDR3 covers 14 residues. The CDR3 bases are TGTGCCAGCAGTTACAGGGGGCTTCAAGAGACCCAGTACTTC. The encoded protein is CASSYRGLQETQYF.

This sequence joins TRBV20-1 and TRBJ1-2; the D is unclear. The V end was cut by 1 base, the J end by 5 bases, with 5 bases between. This CDR3 contains 11 residues. Germline-derived CDR1 and CDR2 are DFQATT and SNEGSKA (reference sequence). The CDR3 bases are TGCAGTGCTAGAGCCGGGTATGGCTACACCTTC. Translation: CSARAGYGYTF.

In this sample, this clonotype turned up a few times. This sequence joins TRBV29-1 and TRBJ1-2; weak D call: TRBD1 (6 bases). The CDR3 length is 12 residues. Germline lookup yields CDR1 SQVTM and CDR2 ANQGSEA. DNA of the CDR3: TGCAGTCACAAACAGGGAGTTCATGGCTACACCTTC. Residues: CSHKQGVHGYTF.

This clonotype was seen a single time. Germline is not matched at one junction end, which may reflect a read error. The rearrangement joins TRBV12-3 or TRBV12-4 to TRBJ2-3; unclear D gene. This CDR3 comprises 14 residues. CDR3 region: CASSLGQITDAQYF. CDR3 DNA: TGTGCCAGCAGTTTAGGGCAGATCACAGATGCGCAGTATTTT.

With respect to this clonotype: One end of the junction fails to match germline, which may point to a read error. The CDR3 sequence: CAGSQSSGYEQYF. The CDR3 coding sequence is TGCGCCGGCAGCCAAAGCTCTGGCTACGAGCAGTACTTC. This chain links TRBV4-3 with TRBJ2-7; D gene uncertain. The CDR3 is 13 residues long. Germline lookup yields CDR1 LGHNA and CDR2 YSLEER.

CDR3 region: CASSYSVTGDTQYF. CDR3 coding DNA: TGTGCCAGCAGTTACTCCGTTACAGGAGATACGCAGTATTTT. The genes are TRBV6-6 and TRBJ2-3; a possible D gene is TRBD1 (5 bases). Germline CDR1 MNHNY, CDR2 SVGAGI (reference sequence). Trimming removed 0 bases from V and 5 bases from J, with 9 bases in between. The CDR3 totals 14 residues.

The gene calls are TRBV12-3 or TRBV12-4 and TRBJ1-1; D not certain. The CDR3 runs to 12 residues. Trimming cost V 7 bases and J 10 bases, with 16 bases left between them. The CDR3 DNA follows: TGTGCCAGCAACCCCACCCGGGTAGGAGCTTTCTTT. Protein sequence: CASNPTRVGAFF.

This clonotype has at least ten counts. The chain joins TRBV5-1 to TRBJ2-7, with D perhaps TRBD1 (6 bases). From germline, CDR1 is SGHRS and CDR2 YFSETQ. V lost 4 bases, J lost 0 bases, and 17 bases lay in between. This CDR3 spans 16 amino acids. The CDR3 nucleotides read TGCGCCAGCAGCCCCTCGGGGCAGGGGATCTCCTACGAGCAGTACTTC. This encodes CASSPSGQGISYEQYF.

At least ten counts were recorded for this clonotype. The rearrangement joins TRBV20-1 to TRBJ1-5; D gene unclear. V lost 6 bases to trimming and J lost 4 bases, with 4 bases between them. The CDR3 sequence is 10 residues long. The germline CDR1 and CDR2 sequences are DFQATT and SNEGSKA (reference sequence). CDR3 region: CSAGNQPQHF. The CDR3 DNA reads TGCAGTGCCGGGAATCAGCCCCAGCATTTT.